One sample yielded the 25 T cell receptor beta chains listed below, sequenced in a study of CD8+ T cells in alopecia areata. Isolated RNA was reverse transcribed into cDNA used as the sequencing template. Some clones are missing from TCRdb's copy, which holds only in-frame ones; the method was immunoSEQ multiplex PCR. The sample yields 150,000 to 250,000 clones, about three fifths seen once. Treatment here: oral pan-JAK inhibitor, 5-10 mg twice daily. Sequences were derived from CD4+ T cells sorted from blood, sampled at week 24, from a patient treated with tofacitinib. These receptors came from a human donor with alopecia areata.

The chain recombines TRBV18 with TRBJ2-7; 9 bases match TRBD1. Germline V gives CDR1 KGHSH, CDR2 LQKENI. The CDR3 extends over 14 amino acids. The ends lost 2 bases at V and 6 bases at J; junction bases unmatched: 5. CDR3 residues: CASSPRTGEGEQYF. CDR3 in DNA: TGTGCCAGCTCACCAAGGACAGGGGAAGGCGAGCAGTACTTC.

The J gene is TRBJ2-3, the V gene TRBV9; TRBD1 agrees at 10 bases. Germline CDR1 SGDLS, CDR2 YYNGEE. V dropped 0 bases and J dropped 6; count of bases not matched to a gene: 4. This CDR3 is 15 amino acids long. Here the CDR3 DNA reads TGTGCCAGCAGCGTAGGACAGGGGGCTTGGGATACGCAGTATTTT. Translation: CASSVGQGAWDTQYF.

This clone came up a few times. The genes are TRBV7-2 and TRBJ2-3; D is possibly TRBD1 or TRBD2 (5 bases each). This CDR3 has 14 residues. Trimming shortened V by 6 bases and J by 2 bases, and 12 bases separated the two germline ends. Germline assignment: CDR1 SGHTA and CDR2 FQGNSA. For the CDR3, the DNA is TGTGCCAGCAGTTTGGGGGATTCCACAGATACGCAGTATTTT. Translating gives CASSLGDSTDTQYF.

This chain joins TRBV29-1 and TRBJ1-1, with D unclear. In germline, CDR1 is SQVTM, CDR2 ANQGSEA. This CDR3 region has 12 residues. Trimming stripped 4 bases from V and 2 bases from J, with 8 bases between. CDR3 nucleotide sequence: TGCAGCGTTGGGTTCCTAAACACTGAAGCTTTCTTT. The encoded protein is CSVGFLNTEAFF.

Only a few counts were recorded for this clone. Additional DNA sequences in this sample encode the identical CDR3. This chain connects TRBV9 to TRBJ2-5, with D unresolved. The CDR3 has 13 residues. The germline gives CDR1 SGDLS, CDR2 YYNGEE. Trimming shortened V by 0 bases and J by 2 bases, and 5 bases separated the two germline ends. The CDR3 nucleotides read TGTGCCAGCAGCGTAGTCCCACAAGAGACCCAGTACTTC. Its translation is CASSVVPQETQYF.

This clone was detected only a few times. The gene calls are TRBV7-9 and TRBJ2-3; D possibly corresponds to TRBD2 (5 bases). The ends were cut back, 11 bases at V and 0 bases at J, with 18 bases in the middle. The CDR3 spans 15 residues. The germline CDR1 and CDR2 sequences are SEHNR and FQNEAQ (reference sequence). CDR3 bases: TGTGCCGTACCCCCCCCGCGCGGGAGCACAGATACGCAGTATTTT. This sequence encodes CAVPPPRGSTDTQYF.

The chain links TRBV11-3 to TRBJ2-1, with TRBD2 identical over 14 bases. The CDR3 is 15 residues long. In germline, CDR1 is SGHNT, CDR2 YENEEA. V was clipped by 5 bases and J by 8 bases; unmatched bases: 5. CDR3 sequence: CASSGGTSGSHEQFF. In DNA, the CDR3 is TGTGCCAGCAGCGGAGGGACTAGCGGGAGTCATGAGCAGTTCTTC.

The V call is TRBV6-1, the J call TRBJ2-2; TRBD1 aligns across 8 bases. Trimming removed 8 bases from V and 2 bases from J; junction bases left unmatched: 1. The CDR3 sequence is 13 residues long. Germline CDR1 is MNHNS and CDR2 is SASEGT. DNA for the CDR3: TGTGCCAGCGACAGGGGTAACACCGGGGAGCTGTTTTTT. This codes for CASDRGNTGELFF.

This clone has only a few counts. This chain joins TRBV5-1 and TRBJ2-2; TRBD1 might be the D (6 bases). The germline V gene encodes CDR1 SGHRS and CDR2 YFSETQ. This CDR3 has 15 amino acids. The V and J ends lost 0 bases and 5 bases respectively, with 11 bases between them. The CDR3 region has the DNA TGCGCCAGCAGCTTGGCAGGGGAAAGGACCGGGGAGCTGTTTTTT. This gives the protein CASSLAGERTGELFF.

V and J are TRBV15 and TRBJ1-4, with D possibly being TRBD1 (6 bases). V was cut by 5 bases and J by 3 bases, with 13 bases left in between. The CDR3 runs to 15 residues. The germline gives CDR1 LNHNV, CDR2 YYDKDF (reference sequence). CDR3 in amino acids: CATSLRTEPNEKLFF. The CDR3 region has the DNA TGTGCCACCAGCCTCAGGACAGAGCCTAATGAAAAACTGTTTTTT.

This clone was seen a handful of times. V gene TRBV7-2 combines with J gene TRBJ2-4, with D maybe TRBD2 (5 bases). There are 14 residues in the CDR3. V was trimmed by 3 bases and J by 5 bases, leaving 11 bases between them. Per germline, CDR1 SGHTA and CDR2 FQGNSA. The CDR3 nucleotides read TGTGCCAGCAGCTTGGAGGTGCACGAAAACATTCAGTACTTC. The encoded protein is CASSLEVHENIQYF.

CDR3 residues: CASSLSTGGIETQYF. The DNA of the CDR3 is TGCGCCAGCAGCTTATCGACAGGGGGAATTGAGACCCAGTACTTC. The V gene is TRBV5-1, the J gene TRBJ2-5; TRBD1 matches at 9 bases. The CDR3 contains 15 residues. V shed 2 bases and J 5 bases; nucleotides not matched to a gene: 7. Looked up from germline, CDR1 is SGHRS and CDR2 is YFSETQ.

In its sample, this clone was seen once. CDR3: CASSFRQGARSSYEQYF. The DNA of the CDR3 is TGTGCCAGCAGTTTCCGACAGGGGGCTCGCAGCTCCTACGAGCAGTACTTC. This chain joins TRBV28 and TRBJ2-7, with 10 nucleotides matching TRBD1. Germline V gene lookup returns CDR1 MDHEN and CDR2 SYDVKM. The V and J ends lost 3 bases and 0 bases, in that order; junction bases with no gene match: 8. The CDR3 consists of 17 residues.

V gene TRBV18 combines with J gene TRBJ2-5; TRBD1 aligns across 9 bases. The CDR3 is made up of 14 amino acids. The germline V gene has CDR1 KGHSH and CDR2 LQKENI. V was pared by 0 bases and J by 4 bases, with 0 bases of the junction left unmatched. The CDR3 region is CASSPPTGGETQYF. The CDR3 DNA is TGTGCCAGCTCACCACCGACAGGGGGAGAGACCCAGTACTTC. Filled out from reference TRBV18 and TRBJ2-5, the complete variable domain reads NAGVMQNPRHLVRRRGQEARLRCSPMKGHSHVYWYRQLPEEGLKFMVYLQKENIIDESGMPKERFSAEFPKEGPSILRIQQVVRGDSAAYFCASSPPTGGETQYFGPGTRLLVL.

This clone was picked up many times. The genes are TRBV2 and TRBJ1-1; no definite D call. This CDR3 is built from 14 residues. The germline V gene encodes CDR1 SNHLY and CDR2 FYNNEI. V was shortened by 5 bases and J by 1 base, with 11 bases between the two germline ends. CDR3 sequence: CASSLGKGNTEAFF. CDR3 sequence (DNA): TGTGCCAGCAGTTTGGGGAAGGGGAACACTGAAGCTTTCTTT.

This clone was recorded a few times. CDR3 nucleotide sequence: TGTGCCTGGAGTTACCAGGGGCTCTATAGCAATCAGCCCCAGCATTTT. Amino acid sequence: CAWSYQGLYSNQPQHF. The chain is built from TRBV30 and TRBJ1-5, with a weak D call TRBD1 (6 bases). The V end lost 2 bases, the J end lost 0 bases, and 14 bases lay between the germline ends. The CDR3 extends over 16 amino acids. CDR1 is GTSNPN, CDR2 SVGIG, per germline (reference sequence).

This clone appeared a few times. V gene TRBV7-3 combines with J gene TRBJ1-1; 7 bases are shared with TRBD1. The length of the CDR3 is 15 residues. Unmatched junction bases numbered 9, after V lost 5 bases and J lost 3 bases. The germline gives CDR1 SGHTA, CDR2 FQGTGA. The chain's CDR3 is CASSRQGRGDTEAFF. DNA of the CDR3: TGTGCCAGCAGCCGACAGGGAAGGGGGGACACTGAAGCTTTCTTT.

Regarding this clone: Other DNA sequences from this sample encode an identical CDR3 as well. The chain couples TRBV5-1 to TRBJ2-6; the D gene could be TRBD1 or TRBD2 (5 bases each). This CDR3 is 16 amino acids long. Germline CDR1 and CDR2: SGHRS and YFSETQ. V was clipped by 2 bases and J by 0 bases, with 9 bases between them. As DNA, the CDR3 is TGCGCCAGCAGCTTATCAGGGACCTCTGGGGCCAACGTCCTGACTTTC. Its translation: CASSLSGTSGANVLTF.

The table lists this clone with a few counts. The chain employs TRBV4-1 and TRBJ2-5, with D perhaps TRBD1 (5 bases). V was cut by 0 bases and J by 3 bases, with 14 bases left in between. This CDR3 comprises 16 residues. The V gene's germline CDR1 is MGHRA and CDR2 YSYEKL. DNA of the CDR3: TGCGCCAGCAGCCAAGATCCGACCAGGGCCGAAGAGACCCAGTACTTC. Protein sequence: CASSQDPTRAEETQYF.

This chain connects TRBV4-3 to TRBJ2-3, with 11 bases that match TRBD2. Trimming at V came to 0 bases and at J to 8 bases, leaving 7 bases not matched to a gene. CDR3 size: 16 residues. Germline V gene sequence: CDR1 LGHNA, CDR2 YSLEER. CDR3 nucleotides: TGCGCCAGCAGCCAAGACCTAGCGGGGGGCCAGGGTACGCAGTATTTT. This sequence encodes CASSQDLAGGQGTQYF.

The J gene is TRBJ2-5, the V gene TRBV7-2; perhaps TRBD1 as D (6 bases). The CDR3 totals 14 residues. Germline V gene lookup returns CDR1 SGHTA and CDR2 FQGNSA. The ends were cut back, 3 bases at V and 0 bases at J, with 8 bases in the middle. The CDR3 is CASSFRDNQETQYF. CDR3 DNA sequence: TGTGCCAGCAGCTTCCGGGACAACCAAGAGACCCAGTACTTC.

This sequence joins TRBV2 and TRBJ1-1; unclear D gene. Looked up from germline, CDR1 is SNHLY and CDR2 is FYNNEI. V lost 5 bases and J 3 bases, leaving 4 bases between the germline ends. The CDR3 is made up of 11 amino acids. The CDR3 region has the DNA TGTGCCAGCAGTAGATACACTGAAGCTTTCTTT. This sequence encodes CASSRYTEAFF.

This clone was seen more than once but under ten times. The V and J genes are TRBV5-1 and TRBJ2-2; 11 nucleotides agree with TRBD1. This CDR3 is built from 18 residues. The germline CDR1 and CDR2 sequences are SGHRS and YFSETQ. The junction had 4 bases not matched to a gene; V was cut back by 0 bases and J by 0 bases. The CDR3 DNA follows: TGCGCCAGCAGCTTGGGGACAGGGGGCGCGGCGAACACCGGGGAGCTGTTTTTT. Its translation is CASSLGTGGAANTGELFF.

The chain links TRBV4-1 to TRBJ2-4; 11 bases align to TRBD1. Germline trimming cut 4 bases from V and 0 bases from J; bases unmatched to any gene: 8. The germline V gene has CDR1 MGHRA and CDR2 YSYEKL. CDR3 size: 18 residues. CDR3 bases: TGCGCCAGCAGCCCCGGGACAGGGGGTCAGCTAGCCAAAAACATTCAGTACTTC. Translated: CASSPGTGGQLAKNIQYF.

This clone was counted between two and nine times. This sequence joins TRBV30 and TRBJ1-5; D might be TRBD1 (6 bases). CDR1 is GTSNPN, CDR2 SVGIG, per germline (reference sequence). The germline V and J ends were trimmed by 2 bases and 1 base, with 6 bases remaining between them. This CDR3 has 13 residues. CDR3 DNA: TGTGCCTGGAGTACAGGGAGCAATCAGCCCCAGCATTTT. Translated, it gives CAWSTGSNQPQHF.